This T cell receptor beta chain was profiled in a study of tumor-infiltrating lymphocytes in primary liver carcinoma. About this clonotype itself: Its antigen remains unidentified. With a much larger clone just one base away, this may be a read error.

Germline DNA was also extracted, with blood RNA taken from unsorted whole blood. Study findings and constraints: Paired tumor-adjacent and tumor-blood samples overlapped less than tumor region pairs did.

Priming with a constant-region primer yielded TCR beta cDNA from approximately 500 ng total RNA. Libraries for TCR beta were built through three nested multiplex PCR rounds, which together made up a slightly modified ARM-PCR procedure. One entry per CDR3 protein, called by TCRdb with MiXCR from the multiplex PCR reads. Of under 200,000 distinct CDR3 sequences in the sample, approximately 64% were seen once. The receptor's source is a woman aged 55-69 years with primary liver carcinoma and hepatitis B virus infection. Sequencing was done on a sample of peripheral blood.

CDR3 amino acids: CATLRRSGTGVGNEQYF. The CDR3 coding sequence is TGTGCCACCCTCCGCCGCTCGGGGACAGGGGTCGGAAACGAGCAGTACTTC. The chain carries TRBV6-2 or TRBV6-3 and TRBJ2-7; 10 positions agree with TRBD1. Germline V gives CDR1 MNHEY, CDR2 SVGEGT. Germline trimming cut 10 bases from V and 5 bases from J; bases unmatched to any gene: 20. The CDR3 totals 17 residues.